A single sample is the source of the 21 T cell receptor beta chains below, sequenced in a study of T cells in Graves' hyperthyroidism and ophthalmopathy. The source material, RNA transcripts, was used to amplify TCR beta CDR3 regions. The HTBI primer set drove a first-round RT-PCR of the TCR CDR3. TCRdb reanalysed the multiplex PCR reads using MiXCR and keeps one entry per CDR3 protein. The sample consists of some 550,000 distinct CDR3 sequences, roughly 15% of them appearing once. Material for sequencing was blood. The receptor source for this set is a woman aged 40-49 years with Graves' ophthalmopathy.

This clonotype occurred many times. The chain combines TRBV7-2 with TRBJ2-3; 11 bases are shared with TRBD2. The CDR3 totals 16 residues. Trimming took 3 bases from V and 5 from J; bases not matched to a gene: 7. CDR1 and CDR2 (germline): SGHTA, FQGNSA. This CDR3 reads CASSLLAGGLLDTQYF. The CDR3 DNA follows: TGTGCCAGCAGCTTGTTAGCGGGGGGGCTGTTAGATACGCAGTATTTT.

This chain uses TRBV6-2 or TRBV6-3 with TRBJ1-2, with a possible D match to TRBD1 (5 bases). Germline CDR1 reads MNHEY; CDR2 reads SVGEGT. The CDR3 has 15 amino acids. V dropped 6 bases and J dropped 2 bases, with 16 bases sitting between them. CDR3 amino acids: CASRYQGKTNYGYTF. The DNA of the CDR3 is TGTGCCAGCAGATACCAGGGAAAAACGAACTATGGCTACACCTTC.

The chain employs TRBV29-1 and TRBJ2-1; TRBD2 matches at 8 bases. The germline gives CDR1 SQVTM, CDR2 ANQGSEA. Trimming removed 4 bases from V and 2 bases from J; junction bases left unmatched: 4. This CDR3 comprises 14 residues. In DNA, the CDR3 is TGCAGCGTTGGAGTAGCGGGGACCTACAATGAGCAGTTCTTC. It is translated as CSVGVAGTYNEQFF.

This clonotype occurred a few times. The rearrangement links TRBV20-1 to TRBJ1-5, with D perhaps TRBD1 (5 bases). The germline V gene has CDR1 DFQATT and CDR2 SNEGSKA (reference sequence). This CDR3 is 15 amino acids long. Trimming pared 6 bases from V and 3 bases from J, leaving 18 bases between. CDR3 loop: CSAVIAGVDNQPQHF. CDR3 coding DNA: TGCAGTGCCGTGATAGCGGGGGTTGACAATCAGCCCCAGCATTTT.

The sample holds many counts of this clonotype. This chain links TRBV12-3 or TRBV12-4 with TRBJ2-1; 7 bases line up with TRBD1. CDR3 length equals 17 residues. Trimming cost V 5 bases and J 2 bases; bases outside gene matches: 12. The CDR3 DNA follows: TGTGCCAGCAGTACCACCAACAGGGGAACCACCTACAATGAGCAGTTCTTC. Its protein is CASSTTNRGTTYNEQFF.

Remarks on this clonotype: A much larger clone is a single base away; this may be a read error. The genes are TRBV2 and TRBJ1-2, with D perhaps matching TRBD1 (5 bases). Germline CDR1 SNHLY, CDR2 FYNNEI. Deletions cut 6 bases from V and 2 bases from J, with 13 bases between. The CDR3 runs 14 residues. The CDR3 here is CASRGTAGNYGYTF. The CDR3 nucleotides read TGTGCCAGCAGGGGGACGGCCGGCAACTATGGCTACACCTTC.

In this sample, this clonotype turned up many times. This chain joins TRBV6-1 and TRBJ1-1; TRBD1 matches 8 bases. The CDR3 has 18 residues. V was pared by 4 bases and J by 6 bases, with 19 bases of the junction left unmatched. Germline V lookup: CDR1 MNHNS, CDR2 SASEGT. The CDR3 bases are TGTGCCAGCAGTGCAGACCTAGGGGACAGGACGACATTCGCTGAAGCTTTCTTT. Translated, it gives CASSADLGDRTTFAEAFF.

This clonotype has just a few counts. The chain has TRBV20-1 and TRBJ2-2; D is unresolved. The V gene lost 5 bases and the J gene lost 0 bases, with 10 bases spanning the gap. The CDR3 covers 14 residues. Germline CDR1 and CDR2: DFQATT and SNEGSKA (reference sequence). CDR3 protein: CSALVNANTGELFF. As DNA, the CDR3 is TGCAGTGCTTTGGTTAACGCGAACACCGGGGAGCTGTTTTTT.

This clonotype was seen many times. The J gene is TRBJ2-7, the V gene TRBV20-1; a possible D gene is TRBD2 (6 bases). The length of the CDR3 is 15 residues. V lost 0 bases and J 3 bases, leaving 15 bases between the germline ends. CDR1 and CDR2 (germline): DFQATT, SNEGSKA (reference sequence). The CDR3 spells CSAREWDSYGYEQYF. The DNA of the CDR3 is TGCAGTGCTAGAGAATGGGACTCTTACGGCTACGAGCAGTACTTC.

The table lists this clonotype with many counts. The V and J genes are TRBV13 and TRBJ2-7, with TRBD1 matching over 10 bases. Germline V gene sequence: CDR1 PRHDT, CDR2 FYEKMQ (reference sequence). CDR3 size: 15 residues. Trimming at V came to 5 bases and at J to 3 bases, leaving 7 bases not matched to a gene. The CDR3 DNA reads as TGTGCCAGCAGCGAAACCGGGACAGGGGACTACGAGCAGTACTTC. Translation: CASSETGTGDYEQYF.

This clonotype was counted at least ten times. V is TRBV20-1 and J is TRBJ2-3; D ambiguous. CDR1 DFQATT and CDR2 SNEGSKA come from the germline V gene (reference sequence). The ends were cut back, 3 bases at V and 0 bases at J, with 10 bases in the middle. The CDR3 spans 14 residues. DNA for the CDR3: TGCAGTGCTAGGCCCGGGCCTAGCACAGATACGCAGTATTTT. This gives the protein CSARPGPSTDTQYF.

This clonotype appeared a few times. A much larger clone differs by one base, so this may be a read error. V is TRBV28 and J is TRBJ2-5, with D hard to call. The germline V gene has CDR1 MDHEN and CDR2 SYDVKM. CDR3 size: 15 residues. The CDR3 reads CASSTAIGSQEAQYF. The CDR3 coding sequence is TGTGCCAGCAGTACGGCCATCGGCAGCCAAGAGGCCCAGTACTTC.

The CDR3 spells CSASAGQNAGNSPLHF. For the CDR3, the DNA is TGCAGTGCTAGTGCGGGTCAGAACGCGGGAAATTCACCCCTCCACTTT. The rearrangement joins TRBV20-1 to TRBJ1-6; D not resolved. Per the germline V gene, CDR1 is DFQATT and CDR2 is SNEGSKA (reference sequence). Trimming shortened V by 3 bases and J by 7 bases, and 19 bases separated the two germline ends. The CDR3 has 16 residues.

This clonotype was counted at least ten times. The chain carries TRBV2 and TRBJ2-3; TRBD1 matches at 9 bases. CDR1 SNHLY and CDR2 FYNNEI come from the germline V gene. The V segment lost 6 bases and the J segment 0 bases; nucleotides outside the gene matches: 7. The CDR3 is 16 residues long. The chain's CDR3 is CASRPQGASSTDTQYF. The DNA for the CDR3 is TGTGCCAGCAGACCACAGGGGGCGTCTAGCACAGATACGCAGTATTTT.

This clonotype was picked up one time. This may stem from a read error, because a much larger clone lies one nucleotide away. The rearrangement links TRBV11-2 to TRBJ1-1, with D maybe TRBD1 (6 bases). Per the germline V gene, CDR1 is SGHAT and CDR2 is FQNNGV. The CDR3 consists of 16 residues. The CDR3 coding sequence is TGTGCCAGCAGCGTAGATACGGGGGCGAAGAACACTGAAGCTTTCTTT. Residues: CASSVDTGAKNTEAFF.

The chain has TRBV6-4 and TRBJ2-5; 11 nucleotides match TRBD2. Losses at the gene ends were 6 bases for V and 3 bases for J; bases not matched to a gene: 3. The CDR3 covers 14 residues. CDR1 and CDR2 (germline): MRHNA, SNTAGT. CDR3 amino acids: CASSVLAGEETQYF. The DNA for the CDR3 is TGTGCCAGCAGCGTACTAGCGGGAGAAGAGACCCAGTACTTC.

The chain recombines TRBV2 with TRBJ2-7; tentatively, D is TRBD1 (5 bases). CDR1 SNHLY and CDR2 FYNNEI come from the germline V gene. Between the trimmed V and J ends, which lost 6 bases and 4 bases, there was a span of 16 bases. The CDR3 has 14 amino acids. The CDR3 sequence is CASRGPTGKYEQYF. CDR3 sequence (DNA): TGTGCCAGCAGGGGGCCGACCGGAAAGTACGAGCAGTACTTC.

The table lists this clonotype with many counts. At one boundary the junction diverges from the germline segment, which might be a read error. J is TRBJ2-7 and V is TRBV12-3 or TRBV12-4, with 12 bases lining up with TRBD2. This CDR3 region has 16 residues. The CDR3 here is CASSLAGGIRNYEQYF. The CDR3 DNA reads TGTGCCAGCAGTCTAGCGGGGGGGATCAGAAACTACGAGCAGTACTTC.

This rearrangement joins TRBV11-2 to TRBJ1-1, with no clear D. The CDR3 extends over 13 amino acids. V shed 7 bases and J shed 4 bases, with 13 bases lying between them. The germline V gene encodes CDR1 SGHAT and CDR2 FQNNGV. The CDR3 coding sequence is TGTGCCAGCACCGCCCTAAGGCGCACTGAAGCTTTCTTT. Translated, it gives CASTALRRTEAFF. Variable domain in full (rest from reference TRBV11-2 and TRBJ1-1): EAGVAQSPRYKIIEKRQSVAFWCNPISGHATLYWYQQILGQGPKLLIQFQNNGVVDDSQLPKDRFSAERLKGVDSTLKIQPAKLEDSAVYLCASTALRRTEAFFGQGTRLTVV.

The chain combines TRBV5-1 with TRBJ2-7; possible D gene TRBD2, 5 bases. Trimming cost V 3 bases and J 2 bases, with 15 bases left between them. This CDR3 contains 15 residues. Germline V CDR1 and CDR2: SGHRS, YFSETQ. The CDR3 is CASSSTYLAAYEQYF. The CDR3 DNA reads TGCGCCAGCAGCTCAACTTATCTAGCAGCCTACGAGCAGTACTTC. The variable domain in full, completed from reference TRBV5-1 and TRBJ2-7, reads KAGVTQTPRYLIKTRGQQVTLSCSPISGHRSVSWYQQTPGQGLQFLFEYFSETQRNKGNFPGRFSGRQFSNSRSEMNVSTLELGDSALYLCASSSTYLAAYEQYFGPGTRLTVT.

This clonotype was observed a handful of times. The chain couples TRBV20-1 to TRBJ1-1; TRBD1 might be the D (6 bases). The CDR3 spans 14 residues. Germline assignment: CDR1 DFQATT and CDR2 SNEGSKA (reference sequence). V lost 6 bases and J lost 6, with 20 bases in between. CDR3 sequence (DNA): TGCAGTGCCTTTCTCATCAGGGGTCTATCTGAAGCTTTCTTT. Translating gives CSAFLIRGLSEAFF.